This T cell receptor beta chain is drawn from a study of glioma-infiltrating T cells after dendritic cell vaccination. The study, taken as a whole, reports: The cohort had few patients with full blood and tumor sets.

Germline V CDR1 and CDR2: SGHRS, YFSETQ. The CDR3 covers 16 residues. V lost 0 bases and J 3 bases, leaving 15 bases between the germline ends. Primers: 60 V beta forward and 13 J beta reverse. TCRdb's copy holds only in-frame clones and misses some; the assay was immunoSEQ multiplex PCR. This sample has over 80,000 clones; 85% to 90% occur once, and the top ten carry approximately 2.9%. In the case of this clone: Its antigen is unidentified.

Sample: blood, taken before dendritic cell vaccination. This TCR was recovered from a human donor with glioblastoma. The rearrangement joins TRBV5-1 to TRBJ1-1; TRBD1 is a possible D gene (5 bases). CDR3 coding DNA: TGCGCCAGCAGCTTGGGACAGCCAACAAAAGACACTGAAGCTTTCTTT. It is translated as CASSLGQPTKDTEAFF.